This record looks at one T cell receptor beta chain sequence and its context. These data are taken from a study of T cell responses to AZD1222 COVID-19 vaccine. TCRdb keeps only in-frame clones here, not all; method: immunoSEQ multiplex PCR. The sample includes 65,000 to 75,000 clones, roughly 84% of them seen just once. The CDR3 loop spans 16 amino acids. Trimming removed 0 bases at V and 13 bases at J, with 19 bases between. Germline CDR1 reads MNHEY; CDR2 reads SMNVEV (reference sequence). The rearrangement links TRBV27 to TRBJ1-6; TRBD1 might be the D (6 bases). This TCR was recovered from an adult in good health. Material: peripheral blood, obtained on day 0 of AZD1222 vaccination. CDR3 amino acids: CASSLSGTQAVGPLHF. Written as DNA, the CDR3 is TGTGCCAGCAGTTTATCTGGGACACAAGCAGTCGGGCCCCTCCACTTT.